Listed below are T cell receptor beta chains from one sample, sequenced in a study of T cell changes during pregnancy in multiple sclerosis. Using immunoSEQ multiplex PCR, the repertoire was profiled, and TCRdb retains in-frame clones only, with some absent. The sample has 90,000 to 100,000 clones, roughly 90% seen once. The sequencing here drew on peripheral blood, taken in the first trimester of pregnancy. All receptors come from a female donor with multiple sclerosis, enrolled in a pregnancy study. CDR3s include the opening cysteine and the closing phenylalanine or tryptophan. The order of the fields is clone size, V gene, J gene, D gene, CDR3 DNA, CDR3 protein. The D gene is left open where the match is weak. Clone sizes are given selectively: once, few, many, or a class where the clone is expanded.

>-|TRBV19|TRBJ2-1|-
TGTGCCAGTAGTACATCGGCCCGCAGGGGGGCTTTAGTCTACAATGAGCAGTTCTTC
CASSTSARRGALVYNEQFF
>once|TRBV5-1|TRBJ2-7|-
TGCGCCAGCAGCTTGGGAGGAGGGAACTCCTACGAGCAGTACTTC
CASSLGGGNSYEQYF
>-|TRBV18|TRBJ1-4|-
TGTGCCAGCTCATACCGACCGGGAACTAATGAAAAACTGTTTTTT
CASSYRPGTNEKLFF
>-|TRBV7-2|TRBJ2-1|TRBD1
TGTGCCAGCAGCTTATGGACCCGGACAGGGAACAATGAGCAGTTCTTC
CASSLWTRTGNNEQFF
>-|TRBV6-5|TRBJ1-2|-
TGTGCCAGCAGTACCGGGACTCGGGTTGCCTATGGCTACACCTTC
CASSTGTRVAYGYTF
>-|TRBV16|TRBJ2-7|-
TGTGCCAGCAGCCGTGACTACAGTTACGAGCAGTACTTC
CASSRDYSYEQYF
>-|TRBV25-1|TRBJ2-2|TRBD2
TGTGCCAGCAGTGAAACTAGCGGGAGGGCCAGTGGGGAGCTGTTTTTT
CASSETSGRASGELFF
>-|TRBV2|TRBJ1-5|-
TGTGCCAGCAGTGCAAGGACAGAAAGCAATCAGCCCCAGCATTTT
CASSARTESNQPQHF
>-|TRBV4-1|TRBJ2-1|-
TGCGCCAGCAGCCAAGGGAGTTCGTTTGATGAGCAGTTCTTC
CASSQGSSFDEQFF
>-|TRBV27|TRBJ2-1|-
TGTGCCAGCAGCCCAGGGTTTGAGCAGTTCTTC
CASSPGFEQFF
>-|TRBV10-3|TRBJ1-5|TRBD1
TGTGCCATCCGGAGAGACAGGGGTAGCAATCAGCCCCAGCATTTT
CAIRRDRGSNQPQHF
>-|TRBV28|TRBJ2-7|-
TGTGCCAGCAGGACAGAGTACGGTTACGAGCAGTACTTC
CASRTEYGYEQYF
>-|TRBV4-1|TRBJ1-2|TRBD1
TGCGCCAGCAGCCCAGCAACAGGGGGCTTCTATGGCTACACCTTC
CASSPATGGFYGYTF
>-|TRBV19|TRBJ2-7|-
TGTGCCAGTAGTATAGGAACAGGCCTCACCTACGAGCAGTACTTC
CASSIGTGLTYEQYF
>-|TRBV5-5|TRBJ2-7|TRBD2
TGTGCCAGCAGCTTGGGCCTAGCGGACCTCTACGAGCAGTACTTC
CASSLGLADLYEQYF
>-|TRBV5-1|TRBJ2-5|-
TGCGCCAGCAGCCAGTGGGGGGGCGCGGAGACCCAGTACTTC
CASSQWGGAETQYF
>once|TRBV27|TRBJ2-7|-
TGTGCCAGCAGTTTACTAACCTCGGCCGGGATCCACGAGCAGTACTTC
CASSLLTSAGIHEQYF
>-|TRBV28|TRBJ1-5|TRBD1
TGTGCCAGCAGTGACGCGGACAGGGGGAATCAGCCCCAGCATTTT
CASSDADRGNQPQHF
>-|TRBV4-1|TRBJ2-3|TRBD2
TGCGCCAGCAGCCATTCAGCGGGAAGGGCAGATACGCAGTATTTT
CASSHSAGRADTQYF
>-|TRBV28|TRBJ2-7|-
TGTGCCACTAAAACCCGGCGGTCACAATACGAGCAGTACTTC
CATKTRRSQYEQYF
>-|TRBV14|TRBJ2-3|TRBD2
TGTGCCAGCAGCCAAGGGACTAGCAGCAAGGTAGATACGCAGTATTTT
CASSQGTSSKVDTQYF
>few|TRBV27|TRBJ1-2|TRBD1
TGTGCCAGCAGCCCGACGGCAGGGGGTTACCCCTATGGCTACACCTTC
CASSPTAGGYPYGYTF
>-|TRBV23-1|TRBJ2-7|TRBD2
TGCGCCAGCAGTCAAAGGGATGAGCGGGAGCCCTCCTACGAGCAGTACTTC
CASSQRDEREPSYEQYF
>-|TRBV23-1|TRBJ2-7|-
TGCGCCAGCAACCCGACAGACTCCCCCTACGAGCAGTACTTC
CASNPTDSPYEQYF
>-|TRBV10-3|TRBJ1-2|-
TGTGCCATCCGTGCAGGGGAGCAGAACTATGGCTACACCTTC
CAIRAGEQNYGYTF
>-|TRBV4-1|TRBJ2-1|TRBD2
TGCGCCAGCAGCCAAGTGACTAGCGGGACTGAGCAGTTCTTC
CASSQVTSGTEQFF
>-|TRBV9|TRBJ1-4|-
TGTGCCAGCAGCGTAGAGAGTTTTAATGAAAAACTGTTTTTT
CASSVESFNEKLFF
>-|TRBV7-9|TRBJ2-3|-
TGTGCCAGCCCGATCGGGGTCGTTCTAGATACGCAGTATTTT
CASPIGVVLDTQYF
>few|TRBV10-2|TRBJ1-1|-
TGCGCCAGCAGTGAGTTCCGGTCCACTGAAGCTTTCTTT
CASSEFRSTEAFF
>-|TRBV5-4|TRBJ1-4|TRBD1
TGTGCCAGCAGCTCTTCAGGGGGGACTAATGAAAAACTGTTTTTT
CASSSSGGTNEKLFF
>-|TRBV4-1|TRBJ1-1|-
TGCGCCAGCAGCCAAGACTTTAACACTGAAGCTTTCTTT
CASSQDFNTEAFF
>-|TRBV5-6|TRBJ2-2|TRBD2
TGTGCCAGCAGCTTGGGACTAGCGGGAGGAATGGCCGGGGAGCTGTTTTTT
CASSLGLAGGMAGELFF